The clone carrying this T cell receptor (beta chain) was recorded a few times. Its specificity is unknown. Unmatched junction bases numbered 6, after V lost 5 bases and J lost 5 bases. The CDR3 has 15 amino acids. The germline gives CDR1 MDHEN, CDR2 SYDVKM. This record belongs to a study of T cells in Graves' hyperthyroidism and ophthalmopathy. Study-wide results and limits: The authors' 13 V-J model separated ophthalmopathy from stable hyperthyroidism.

Amplification yielded TCR beta CDR3 regions, with RNA transcripts as the source. The HTBI primer set served for first-round RT-PCR of the TCR CDR3. From the multiplex PCR reads, TCRdb called clonotypes with MiXCR, one entry per CDR3 protein. This table holds more than 350,000 distinct CDR3 sequences, roughly 15% found once. The J gene is TRBJ2-6, the V gene TRBV28; 7 bases fit TRBD2. The TCR originated in a woman aged 60-75 years with Graves' ophthalmopathy. Sample: blood. Written as DNA, the CDR3 is TGTGCCAGCAGTCTGGGGGAGGGGTGGGCCAACGTCCTGACTTTC. Translated: CASSLGEGWANVLTF.